This T cell receptor beta chain is drawn from a study of blood T cell repertoires in COVID-19. Study in general: The origin of the acute and convalescent COVID-19 samples was the United States, Italy and Spain. From T cells, B-cell-depleted T cells, or PBMCs came the material, which was cDNA or gDNA.

How the authors handled the data: Amplification of reference gene primers provided the estimated nucleated cell counts. Produced via immunoSEQ multiplex PCR; TCRdb's table is partial and in-frame only. V, J and clone size are those of that table, while D and trimming were read from the DNA. Of tens of thousands of clones listed, roughly nine tenths are singletons. From germline, CDR1 is LNHDA and CDR2 SQIVND (reference sequence). This CDR3 is built from 15 residues. Trimming stripped 6 bases from V and 9 bases from J, with 18 bases between. The material sequenced was peripheral blood. The genes are TRBV19 and TRBJ1-6, with no clear D. The sequence came from a man between 65 and 85 years old with active COVID-19. CDR3 loop: CASRPEGGGTSPLHF. In DNA, the CDR3 is TGTGCCAGTAGACCGGAAGGCGGTGGTACTTCACCCCTCCACTTT. Filled out from reference TRBV19 and TRBJ1-6, the complete variable domain reads DGGITQSPKYLFRKEGQNVTLSCEQNLNHDAMYWYRQDPGQGLRLIYYSQIVNDFQKGDIAEGYSVSREKKESFPLTVTSAQKNPTAFYLCASRPEGGGTSPLHFGNGTRLTVT.